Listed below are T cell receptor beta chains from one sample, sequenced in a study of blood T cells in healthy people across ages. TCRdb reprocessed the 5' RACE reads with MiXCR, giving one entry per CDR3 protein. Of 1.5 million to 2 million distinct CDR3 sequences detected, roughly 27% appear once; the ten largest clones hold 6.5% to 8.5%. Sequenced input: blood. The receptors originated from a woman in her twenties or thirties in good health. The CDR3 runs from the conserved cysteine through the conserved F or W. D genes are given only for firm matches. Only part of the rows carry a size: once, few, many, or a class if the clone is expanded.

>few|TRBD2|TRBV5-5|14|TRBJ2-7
TGTGCCAGCAGCCCCGGGACTAGCGGTCTTGAGCAGTACTTC
CASSPGTSGLEQYF
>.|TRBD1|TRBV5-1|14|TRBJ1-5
TGCGCCAGCAGCTTAAACACAGGGGGCCAACCCCAGCATTTT
CASSLNTGGQPQHF
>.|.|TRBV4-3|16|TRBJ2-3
TGCGCCAGCAGCCAACGACTAGAAGTAAGCACAGATACGCAGTATTTT
CASSQRLEVSTDTQYF
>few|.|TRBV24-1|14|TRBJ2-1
TGTGCCACCAGTGATCCGAGAATAACCGATGAGCAGTTCTTC
CATSDPRITDEQFF
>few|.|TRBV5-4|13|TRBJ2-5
TGTGCCACCGCACTGGGGGAGAGGGAGACCCAGTACTTC
CATALGERETQYF
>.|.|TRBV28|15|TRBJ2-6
TGTGCCAGCAGGGGCCTCCTGGGGGGGGCCAACGTCCTGACTTTC
CASRGLLGGANVLTF
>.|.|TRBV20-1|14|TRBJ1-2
TGCAGTGCTAGAGATGCACGGGGCGACTATGGCTACACCTTC
CSARDARGDYGYTF
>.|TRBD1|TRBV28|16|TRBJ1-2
TGTGCCAGCAGTTTATTTCGGGACAGGGTTCGATATGGCTACACCTTC
CASSLFRDRVRYGYTF
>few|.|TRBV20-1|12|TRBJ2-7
TGCAGTGCTAGGGGGAGGCAGGGCGAGCAGTACTTC
CSARGRQGEQYF
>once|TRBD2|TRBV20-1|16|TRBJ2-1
TGCAGTGCTAAACTAGCGGGAGCCAAAGTGTACAATGAGCAGTTCTTC
CSAKLAGAKVYNEQFF
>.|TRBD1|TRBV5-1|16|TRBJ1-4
TGCGCCAGCAGCCGAGACAGGGCAAACCCCAGCGAAAAACTGTTTTTT
CASSRDRANPSEKLFF
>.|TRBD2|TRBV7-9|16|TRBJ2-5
TGTGCCAGCAGCTTCGTCCTAGCGGGCGTAGGGGAGGCCCAGTACTTC
CASSFVLAGVGEAQYF
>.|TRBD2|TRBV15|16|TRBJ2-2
TGTGCCACCAGCAGAGAAGTAGCGGGAAATACCGGGGAGCTGTTTTTT
CATSREVAGNTGELFF
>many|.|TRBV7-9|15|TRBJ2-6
TGTGCCAGCAGCTTACGCAGGGCTGGGGCCAACGTCCTGACTTTC
CASSLRRAGANVLTF
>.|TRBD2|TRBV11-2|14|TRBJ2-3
TGTGCCAGCAGCTTATCGGCGGGGGTTGATACGCAGTATTTT
CASSLSAGVDTQYF
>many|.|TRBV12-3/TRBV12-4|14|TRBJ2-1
TGTGCCAGCAGGGGCGGGGGCGACTACAATGAGCAGTTCTTC
CASRGGGDYNEQFF
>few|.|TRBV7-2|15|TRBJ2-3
TGTGCCAGCAGCCCAAGTATCGCAGGTGACGGTACGCAGTATTTT
CASSPSIAGDGTQYF
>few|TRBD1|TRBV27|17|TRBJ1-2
TGTGCCAGCAACTCTAACAGGGGAGAGGTGGGCTTGTATGGCTACACCTTC
CASNSNRGEVGLYGYTF
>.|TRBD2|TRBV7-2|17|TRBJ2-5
TGTGCCAGCAGCTTAGGGGTTGGGACTAGCGGAGTCAATGAGCAGTACTTC
CASSLGVGTSGVNEQYF
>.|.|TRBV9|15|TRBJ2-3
TGTGCCAGCAGCGTAACAGGGTTTATAGGAGATACGCAGTATTTT
CASSVTGFIGDTQYF
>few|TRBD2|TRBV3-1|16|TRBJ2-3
TGTGCCAGCAGCCAACATGGCGGCGGGGGAACAGATACGCAGTATTTT
CASSQHGGGGTDTQYF
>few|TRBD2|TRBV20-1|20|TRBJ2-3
TGCAGTGCTAGAGATATTGGTGGACTAGCGGGGGGCCCTAGCACAGATACGCAGTATTTT
CSARDIGGLAGGPSTDTQYF
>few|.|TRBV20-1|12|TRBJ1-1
TGCAGTGTCCATAACAGGATAGCTGAAGCTTTCTTT
CSVHNRIAEAFF
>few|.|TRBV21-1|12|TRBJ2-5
TGTGCCAGCAGCAATAGGAGTTGGAGGAAGTACTTC
CASSNRSWRKYF
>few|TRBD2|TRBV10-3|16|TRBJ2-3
TGTGCCATCAGTGCCGGACTAGCGGGGGGCACAGATACGCAGTATTTT
CAISAGLAGGTDTQYF
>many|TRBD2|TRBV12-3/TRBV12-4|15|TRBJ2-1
TGTGCCAGCAGTTTAACTAGCGGGTACGACAATGAGCAGTTCTTC
CASSLTSGYDNEQFF
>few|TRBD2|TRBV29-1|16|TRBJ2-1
TGCAGCGTTGTACTAGCGGGGGGGTACTACCACAATGAGCAGTTCTTC
CSVVLAGGYYHNEQFF
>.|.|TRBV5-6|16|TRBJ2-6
TGTGCCAGCAGCCCGGGACTTCTATCTGGGGCCAACGTCCTGACTTTC
CASSPGLLSGANVLTF
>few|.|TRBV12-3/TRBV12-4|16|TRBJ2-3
TGTGCCAGCAACCGGGGGACCCTGGGGACCACAGATACGCAGTATTTT
CASNRGTLGTTDTQYF